What follows are 19 T cell receptor beta chains derived from one specimen sequenced in a study of tumor-infiltrating lymphocytes in localized non-small cell lung cancer. Generated by immunoSEQ multiplex PCR, the TCRdb table keeps only in-frame clones and is missing some. There are 7,000 to 8,500 clones in the sample; 77% occur only once, and approximately 5.5% lies in the top ten. Sample: lung tumor tissue. The receptors were gathered from a human donor with non-small cell lung cancer.

J is TRBJ1-1 and V is TRBV4-3; D remains ambiguous. The CDR3 length is 13 residues. Germline loops: CDR1 LGHNA, CDR2 YSLEER. V was pared by 7 bases and J by 2 bases, with 11 bases between. The CDR3 region is CASTLTTNTEAFF. CDR3 coding DNA: TGCGCCAGCACCCTGACCACAAACACTGAAGCTTTCTTT.

This chain joins TRBV5-1 and TRBJ1-1; D unresolved. Germline values: CDR1 SGHRS, CDR2 YFSETQ. V gave up 3 bases and J gave up 0 bases, with 9 bases separating them. CDR3 length equals 14 residues. The CDR3 loop is CASSSRGMNTEAFF. CDR3 sequence (DNA): TGCGCCAGCAGCTCCCGGGGAATGAACACTGAAGCTTTCTTT.

This clone was seen just once. The gene calls are TRBV5-1 and TRBJ2-2; D might be TRBD2 (5 bases). The V end was cut by 4 bases, the J end by 5 bases, with 12 bases between. In germline, CDR1 is SGHRS, CDR2 YFSETQ. The CDR3 covers 14 residues. The CDR3 protein is CASSPDSSTGELFF. DNA of the CDR3: TGCGCCAGCAGCCCGGACTCGAGTACCGGGGAGCTGTTTTTT.

The V gene is TRBV15, the J gene TRBJ2-7; TRBD1 agrees at 7 bases. The V and J ends lost 2 bases and 3 bases, in that order; junction bases with no gene match: 1. The CDR3 runs to 13 residues. Germline assignment: CDR1 LNHNV and CDR2 YYDKDF (reference sequence). CDR3 amino acids: CATSRPGGYEQYF. In DNA form, the CDR3 reads TGTGCCACCAGCAGACCAGGGGGCTACGAGCAGTACTTC.

This chain joins TRBV6-5 and TRBJ1-3, with 7 bases identical to TRBD1. CDR1 is MNHEY, CDR2 SVGAGI, per germline. Trimming cost V 6 bases and J 4 bases; bases outside gene matches: 6. The length of the CDR3 is 14 residues. This chain's CDR3 is CASRPGGGGNTIYF. DNA for the CDR3: TGTGCCAGCAGGCCAGGGGGTGGCGGAAACACCATATATTTT.

This chain joins TRBV5-1 and TRBJ2-1, with 7 bases aligning to TRBD1. CDR1 SGHRS and CDR2 YFSETQ come from the germline V gene. V lost 4 bases, J lost 5 bases, and 3 bases stayed unmatched. This CDR3 contains 13 residues. The CDR3 region has the DNA TGCGCCAGCAGCGATGGGACAGACAATGAGCAGTTCTTC. This gives the protein CASSDGTDNEQFF.

The chain carries TRBV6-6 and TRBJ2-5; D not resolved. The germline V and J ends were trimmed by 4 bases and 4 bases, with 7 bases remaining between them. The CDR3 consists of 12 residues. Germline CDR1 and CDR2: MNHNY and SVGAGI (reference sequence). CDR3 in amino acids: CASSSMPETQYF. CDR3 coding DNA: TGTGCCAGCAGTTCGATGCCAGAGACCCAGTACTTC.

This chain connects TRBV5-4 to TRBJ2-5, with TRBD2 matching 9 bases. Germline lookup yields CDR1 SGHNT and CDR2 YYREEE (reference sequence). CDR3 length: 15 amino acids. J lost 0 bases, V lost 4 bases, and 4 bases had no gene match. Here the CDR3 reads CASSLSGSDQETQYF. The CDR3 DNA is TGTGCCAGCAGCCTTAGCGGGAGCGACCAAGAGACCCAGTACTTC.

The chain is built from TRBV7-2 and TRBJ1-3; no clear D. The germline CDR1 and CDR2 sequences are SGHTA and FQGNSA. The CDR3 loop spans 16 amino acids. V was cut by 0 bases and J by 1 base, with 10 bases left in between. The CDR3 sequence: CASSLAGSSSGNTIYF. Written as DNA, the CDR3 is TGTGCCAGCAGCTTAGCGGGATCCTCTTCTGGAAACACCATATATTTT.

The gene calls are TRBV9 and TRBJ1-5; D unclear. Germline CDR1 is SGDLS and CDR2 is YYNGEE. The CDR3 sequence is 14 residues long. Trimming pared 6 bases from V and 6 bases from J, leaving 16 bases between. The DNA of the CDR3 is TGTGCCAGCACCCGTGGGGAGGGTCCTCAGCCCCAGCATTTT. This gives the protein CASTRGEGPQPQHF.

This clone occurred a few times. This chain uses TRBV4-3 with TRBJ2-1, with D possibly matching TRBD2 (5 bases). CDR1 is LGHNA, CDR2 YSLEER, per germline. V lost 6 bases and J lost 10, with 22 bases in between. The CDR3 has 15 residues. CDR3 nucleotide sequence: TGCGCCAGCAGTCGCCCCCCCTCTGGAGGTGGGGAGCAGTTCTTC. The encoded protein is CASSRPPSGGGEQFF.

The rearrangement links TRBV30 to TRBJ2-1; D is possibly TRBD1 or TRBD2 (5 bases each). This CDR3 spans 12 amino acids. CDR1 and CDR2 from the germline V gene are GTSNPN and SVGIG (reference sequence). Trimming removed 0 bases from V and 7 bases from J, with 7 bases in between. CDR3 amino acids: CAWSVGRNEQFF. DNA for the CDR3: TGTGCCTGGAGTGTGGGACGGAATGAGCAGTTCTTC.

The CDR3 reads CASSIPSAYTGELFF. The CDR3 nucleotides are TGTGCCAGTAGTATCCCTAGCGCGTACACCGGGGAGCTGTTTTTT. This sequence joins TRBV19 and TRBJ2-2; possible D gene TRBD2, 6 bases. CDR1 is LNHDA, CDR2 SQIVND, per germline (reference sequence). Trimming shortened V by 3 bases and J by 3 bases, and 11 bases separated the two germline ends. This CDR3 region has 15 residues.

This chain uses TRBV27 with TRBJ2-1; D possibly uses TRBD1 or TRBD2 (5 bases each). The V end lost 8 bases, the J end lost 3 bases, and 17 bases lay between the germline ends. Germline V CDR1 and CDR2: MNHEY, SMNVEV (reference sequence). The CDR3 sequence is 15 residues long. In DNA form, the CDR3 reads TGTGCCAGCCGTATAGGTGGGGGAGACTACAATGAGCAGTTCTTC. Translated: CASRIGGGDYNEQFF.

This clone was observed a handful of times. The CDR3, as DNA: TGTGCCAGCAGTGGAGAGGCAGGGTATCAGCCCCAGCATTTT. Protein product: CASSGEAGYQPQHF. The chain has TRBV6-1 and TRBJ1-5, with D perhaps matching TRBD1 (5 bases). Trimming took off 4 bases at V and 5 bases at J, with 12 bases between the two ends. Per the germline V gene, CDR1 is MNHNS and CDR2 is SASEGT. The CDR3 length is 14 residues.

This chain joins TRBV2 and TRBJ1-5, with TRBD1 matching over 9 bases. Germline CDR1 SNHLY, CDR2 FYNNEI. Germline trimming cut 4 bases from V and 3 bases from J; bases unmatched to any gene: 4. The CDR3 is made up of 15 amino acids. Written as DNA, the CDR3 is TGTGCCAGCAGTGTACAGGGGGCCTACAATCAGCCCCAGCATTTT. Amino acids: CASSVQGAYNQPQHF.

The rearrangement joins TRBV9 to TRBJ2-1; the D is unclear. The germline V gene has CDR1 SGDLS and CDR2 YYNGEE. Trimming stripped 4 bases from V and 7 bases from J, with 15 bases between. The CDR3 runs to 14 residues. CDR3 residues: CASSSLGLENEQFF. DNA of the CDR3: TGTGCCAGCAGCTCCCTAGGGCTAGAAAATGAGCAGTTCTTC.

This chain links TRBV11-3 with TRBJ1-5, with D possibly being TRBD1 (5 bases). Germline-derived CDR1 and CDR2 are SGHNT and YENEEA. Trimming removed 3 bases from V and 3 bases from J, with 9 bases in between. This CDR3 spans 14 amino acids. CDR3 nucleotide sequence: TGTGCCAGCAGCTTCGGGGGACCCAATCAGCCCCAGCATTTT. It specifies CASSFGGPNQPQHF.

The chain has TRBV2 and TRBJ1-5; D not certain. The V gene's germline CDR1 is SNHLY and CDR2 FYNNEI. V was trimmed by 4 bases and J by 6 bases, leaving 10 bases between them. The CDR3 has 13 amino acids. The CDR3 loop reads CASSGVVTQPQHF. For the CDR3, the DNA is TGTGCCAGCAGTGGAGTGGTAACTCAGCCCCAGCATTTT.